Here is one T cell receptor (beta chain) with its context. The antigen remains unidentified. The entry originates in a study of cytomegalovirus exposure and HLA in healthy donors. 13 Jbeta primers and 60 Vbeta primers were used for the PCR. Only in-frame clones appear in the TCRdb table, and some are missing; sequencing was by immunoSEQ multiplex PCR. The sample holds some 130,000 clones, roughly 68% seen once. Germline CDR1 and CDR2: SQVTM and ANQGSEA. The CDR3 is 13 amino acids. V gave up 5 bases and J gave up 4 bases, with 12 bases separating them. Study-level points and caveats: The study recorded about 150 TCR beta chains that were cytomegalovirus-associated. Rates of TCR association differed by HLA locus in a later analysis, with DRB1 highest and HLA-C lowest. According to an earlier analysis, most TCR beta V segments yielded productive rearrangements about 90% or about 30% of the time. In a later analysis, at a false discovery rate of 0.05, 17,000 or so TCR beta sequences were associated with HLA alleles.

This chain joins TRBV29-1 and TRBJ1-5; D is unresolved. This clonotype was sampled from a woman aged 50 to 60 in good health and CMV-seropositive. The sequenced sample consisted of PBMCs. CDR3 sequence: CSVSGSLNQPQHF. The CDR3 DNA reads as TGCAGCGTTTCGGGGTCTTTAAATCAGCCCCAGCATTTT.